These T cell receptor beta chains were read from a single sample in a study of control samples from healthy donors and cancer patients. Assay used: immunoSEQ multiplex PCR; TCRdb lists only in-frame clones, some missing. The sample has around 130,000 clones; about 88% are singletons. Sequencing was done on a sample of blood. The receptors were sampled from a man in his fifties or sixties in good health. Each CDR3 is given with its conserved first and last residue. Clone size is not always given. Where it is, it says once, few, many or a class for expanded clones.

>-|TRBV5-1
CASKPGQTNTGELFF
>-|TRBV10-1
CASSTNRGQAFF
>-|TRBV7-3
CASSLGLAADTQYF
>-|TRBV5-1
CASSPHDRGWATDTQYF
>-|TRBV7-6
CASSAYTGGVDEQFF
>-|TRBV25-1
CASGRTSQETQYF
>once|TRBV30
CAWGNREAFF
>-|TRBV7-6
CASSLDDRGTYEQYF
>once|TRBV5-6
CASSLERDGQPQHF
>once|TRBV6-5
CASEGGLLNTGELFF
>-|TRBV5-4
CASSSGTGPGNTIYF